The source of this T cell receptor beta chain is a study of siplizumab effects on memory and regulatory T cells. Study outcomes and limitations: Under siplizumab, alloreactive sequences traced to unstimulated CD4+ memory cells were significantly reduced. The mapping of alloreactive clones to unstimulated subsets covered only a minor fraction of them. Naive T cells looked more diverse than memory cells, and they looked like major contributors to the alloresponse.

Per sample, roughly 94,000 TCR templates underwent assay. The repertoire was sequenced with immunoSEQ multiplex PCR; TCRdb's copy has only in-frame clones and lacks some. The repertoire holds around 100,000 clones, 92% seen once, with approximately 0.71% in the top ten. As to this clone: Antigen unknown.

This sequence originates from a human donor in good health. Sample: Tregs sorted from blood.

The CDR3 protein is CASRTGGPDTQYF. CDR3 coding DNA: TGTGCCAGCAGGACAGGGGGCCCAGATACGCAGTATTTT. The chain is built from TRBV6-1 and TRBJ2-3; 10 nucleotides line up with TRBD1. From germline, CDR1 is MNHNS and CDR2 SASEGT. The V and J ends lost 6 bases and 4 bases, in that order; junction bases with no gene match: 1. This CDR3 contains 13 residues.